The sequence of this T cell receptor beta chain was determined in a study of CD8 T cells in ankylosing spondylitis. TCRdb re-called the 5' RACE reads with MiXCR, one entry per CDR3 protein. The sample shows 250,000 to 350,000 distinct CDR3 sequences, 15% to 25% of them seen only once. This clonotype was found many times. V was trimmed by 6 bases and J by 6 bases, leaving 10 bases between them. CDR3 size: 11 residues. Looked up from germline, CDR1 is DFQATT and CDR2 is SNEGSKA (reference sequence). This TCR came from a male donor with ankylosing spondylitis or in good health (not recorded which). J is TRBJ2-3 and V is TRBV20-1; D unresolved. Specimen: blood, either unsorted or a sorted T cell fraction (not recorded which). CDR3 sequence: CSAVRLDTQYF. DNA of the CDR3: TGCAGTGCCGTCCGTTTGGATACGCAGTATTTT.